A single sample gave rise to the 12 T cell receptor beta chains below, sequenced in a study of breast tumors, draining lymph nodes, adjacent tissues. TCRdb re-called the multiplex PCR reads through MiXCR, storing one row per CDR3 protein. The sample shows 120,000 to 150,000 distinct CDR3 sequences, about 31% of them seen only once. The lymph nodes were axillary draining lymph nodes from breast cancer patients. The sequenced material came from axillary lymph node tissue. Source of these receptors: a female donor with breast cancer. Some clones in this sample may be carry-over from other donors' samples.

Points on this clonotype: A much larger clone differs from this one at a single base, so this may be a read error. The chain combines TRBV6-5 with TRBJ1-4; 10 nucleotides line up with TRBD1. Germline V gene lookup returns CDR1 MNHEY and CDR2 SVGAGI. This CDR3 has 14 amino acids. The CDR3 is CASRGQGGKRELSF. CDR3 coding DNA: TGTGCCAGCAGAGGACAGGGGGGGAAGAGGGAACTGTCTTTT.

This clonotype was recorded at least ten times. The chain is built from TRBV7-3 and TRBJ1-3; 8 bases line up with TRBD1. Unmatched junction bases numbered 9, after V lost 5 bases and J lost 0 bases. CDR3 size: 17 residues. Germline V CDR1 and CDR2: SGHTA, FQGTGA. As DNA, the CDR3 is TGTGCCAGCAGCCCGCGGGACAGGTCGTACTCTGGAAACACCATATATTTT. Protein sequence: CASSPRDRSYSGNTIYF.

As concerns this clonotype: A much larger clone sits a single nucleotide away, making a read error possible. The chain carries TRBV18 and TRBJ1-2, with 7 positions matching TRBD1. This CDR3 contains 15 residues. Germline V gene lookup returns CDR1 KGHSH and CDR2 LQKENI. The CDR3 protein is CAGSPFDRDNYGYTF. CDR3 DNA: TGTGCCGGCTCACCCTTCGACAGGGACAACTATGGCTACACCTTC.

The chain links TRBV7-3 to TRBJ1-2; unclear D gene. The CDR3 loop spans 13 amino acids. Germline assignment: CDR1 SGHTA and CDR2 FQGTGA. Trimming cost V 4 bases and J 3 bases, with 9 bases left between them. The CDR3 region is CASSSQADYGYTF. CDR3 in DNA: TGTGCCAGCAGCTCACAAGCAGACTATGGCTACACCTTC.

This clonotype appeared many times. This chain links TRBV18 with TRBJ2-5; D gene unclear. The germline V gene encodes CDR1 KGHSH and CDR2 LQKENI. Trimming shortened V by 4 bases and J by 5 bases, and 17 bases separated the two germline ends. This CDR3 spans 15 amino acids. The CDR3 nucleotides read TGTGCCAGCTCACGGGTGAAGGGCGTCTTCGAGACCCAGTACTTC. This sequence encodes CASSRVKGVFETQYF. The full variable domain, in which reference TRBV18 and TRBJ2-5 provide the parts outside the CDR3, is NAGVMQNPRHLVRRRGQEARLRCSPMKGHSHVYWYRQLPEEGLKFMVYLQKENIIDESGMPKERFSAEFPKEGPSILRIQQVVRGDSAAYFCASSRVKGVFETQYFGPGTRLLVL.

Concerning this clonotype: It may be a read error: a sequence one base away is much more abundant. The genes are TRBV9 and TRBJ2-1; weak D call: TRBD2 (7 bases). In germline, CDR1 is SGDLS, CDR2 YYNGEE. CDR3 length: 16 residues. V gave up 4 bases and J gave up 8 bases, with 22 bases separating them. DNA for the CDR3: TGTGCCAGCAGCCCTCAGGAGGGGGAGGGCGGGGATGAGCAGTTCTTC. It yields the protein CASSPQEGEGGDEQFF.

This clonotype turned up a few times. A much larger clonotype is one base distant, so this may be a read error. This chain links TRBV25-1 with TRBJ2-7; D remains ambiguous. CDR3 length equals 12 residues. Trimming left V 4 bases short and J 3 bases short, with 7 bases between. Germline V gives CDR1 MGHDK, CDR2 SYGVNS. The CDR3: CASSGAGYEQYF. CDR3 sequence (DNA): TGTGCCAGCAGTGGAGCAGGCTACGAGCAGTACTTC.

This clonotype was seen a few times. A much larger clone differs from this one at a single base, so this may be a read error. V usage is TRBV20-1 and J usage is TRBJ1-5; 12 nucleotides match TRBD1. Germline lookup yields CDR1 DFQATT and CDR2 SNEGSKA (reference sequence). The CDR3 is made up of 17 amino acids. The V gene end was trimmed by 5 bases and the J gene end by 4 bases; junction bases not matched to a gene: 12. The CDR3 loop is CSASGQGAFTVNQPQHF. The CDR3, as DNA: TGCAGTGCTTCGGGACAGGGGGCCTTCACTGTAAATCAGCCCCAGCATTTT.

This clonotype has just a few counts. This chain uses TRBV18 with TRBJ1-4, with a tentative D call TRBD1 (5 bases). Germline V gene data show CDR1 as KGHSH and CDR2 as LQKENI. V lost 3 bases, J lost 3 bases, and 11 bases lay in between. The CDR3 loop spans 15 amino acids. CDR3 amino acids: CASSPRTGPNEKLFF. The CDR3 nucleotides are TGTGCCAGCTCACCTCGGACGGGACCTAATGAAAAACTGTTTTTT.

This clonotype came up many times. The rearrangement joins TRBV19 to TRBJ2-2; 7 nucleotides line up with TRBD2. The J segment lost 0 bases and the V segment lost 6 bases, leaving 4 bases of the junction unmatched. This CDR3 has 15 amino acids. Germline assignment: CDR1 LNHDA and CDR2 SQIVND (reference sequence). The CDR3 DNA sequence: TGTGCCAGTAGGGTAGCGGGTACGAACACCGGGGAGCTGTTTTTT. It encodes CASRVAGTNTGELFF.

Points on this clonotype: This sequence may be a read error, since a much larger clone differs from it by one base. This chain joins TRBV11-2 and TRBJ1-6; maybe TRBD1 (6 bases). This CDR3 spans 18 amino acids. The ends were cut back, 8 bases at V and 0 bases at J, with 20 bases in the middle. The germline V gene encodes CDR1 SGHAT and CDR2 FQNNGV. CDR3: CASSTGPGGASYNSPLHF. In DNA form, the CDR3 reads TGTGCCAGCTCAACGGGGCCGGGGGGCGCCTCCTATAATTCACCCCTCCACTTT.

In its sample, this clonotype was seen many times. The V gene is TRBV6-6, the J gene TRBJ1-2; D perhaps matches TRBD1 (5 bases). Germline loops: CDR1 MNHNY, CDR2 SVGAGI (reference sequence). V was cut by 2 bases and J by 0 bases, with 10 bases left in between. The CDR3 has 15 residues. Written as DNA, the CDR3 is TGTGCCAGCAGTTACCCGGGACGCTCTAACTATGGCTACACCTTC. Amino acid sequence: CASSYPGRSNYGYTF.